The 2 T cell receptor beta chains presented below share a single source sample, sequenced in a study of identical twins. TCRdb fed the 5' RACE reads into MiXCR, producing one record per CDR3 protein. The sample consists of roughly 260,000 distinct CDR3 sequences, 11% to 15% of them appearing once. The sample comprised memory (CD45RO+) T cells sorted from blood. The receptors originated from a woman aged 18-35 years in good health.

There are a few counts of this clonotype. The chain uses TRBV7-9 and TRBJ2-1, with TRBD1 as a possible D gene (7 bases). CDR3 length: 14 residues. CDR1 is SEHNR, CDR2 FQNEAQ, per germline (reference sequence). V was shortened by 1 base and J by 8 bases, with 12 bases between the two germline ends. DNA of the CDR3: TGTGCCAGCAGCTTAGGGCAGGGGGACTATGAGCAGTTCTTC. Its translation: CASSLGQGDYEQFF. The full variable domain, its missing parts supplied by reference TRBV7-9 and TRBJ2-1, is DTGVSQNPRHKITKRGQNVTFRCDPISEHNRLYWYRQTLGQGPEFLTYFQNEAQLEKSRLLSDRFSAERPKGSFSTLEIQRTEQGDSAMYLCASSLGQGDYEQFFGPGTRLTVL.

In this sample, this clonotype turned up many times. CDR3 in amino acids: CSASRGPITDTQYF. DNA of the CDR3: TGCAGTGCTAGTCGTGGGCCCATCACAGATACGCAGTATTTT. The rearrangement joins TRBV20-1 to TRBJ2-3; no clear D. This CDR3 region has 14 residues. V lost 3 bases, J lost 2 bases, and 12 bases lay in between. Germline lookup yields CDR1 DFQATT and CDR2 SNEGSKA (reference sequence).